Presented here are 7 T cell receptor beta chains from one specimen sequenced in a study of T-cell reconstitution after alpha-beta-depleted transplantation in children. Unique molecular identifiers were used to barcode this TCRbeta library. TCRdb passed the PCR reads through MiXCR, listing each CDR3 protein once. The sample includes roughly 350,000 distinct CDR3 sequences, roughly 17% seen only once; the top ten take 35% to 50%. The specimen comprised PBMCs, mostly from graft donor cells, sampled 360 days after TCRalphabeta/CD19-depleted stem cell transplant. The receptors stem from a male patient aged 2 to 10 who had a stem cell transplant for acute lymphoblastic leukemia, so the T cells may come from the graft donor.

This clonotype was counted at least ten times. V gene TRBV20-1 combines with J gene TRBJ1-2; D may be TRBD1 (6 bases). The CDR3 is 14 amino acids. Trimming pared 0 bases from V and 8 bases from J, leaving 16 bases between. Germline V lookup: CDR1 DFQATT, CDR2 SNEGSKA (reference sequence). This CDR3 is CSARDPPGAEGYTF. The CDR3 DNA sequence: TGCAGTGCTAGAGATCCCCCAGGGGCTGAGGGCTACACCTTC.

This clonotype was found a few times. The CDR3 DNA is TGTGCCAGCAGTCCACAATCCTACAATGAGCAGTTCTTC. Translating gives CASSPQSYNEQFF. The rearrangement uses TRBV12-3 or TRBV12-4 and TRBJ2-1; D is uncertain. CDR3 length equals 13 residues. V lost 5 bases and J 1 base, leaving 6 bases between the germline ends.

This clonotype turned up a few times. The V gene is TRBV5-1, the J gene TRBJ2-6; 8 bases line up with TRBD2. Trimming cost V 5 bases and J 4 bases; bases outside gene matches: 14. The CDR3 totals 18 residues. The germline CDR1 and CDR2 sequences are SGHRS and YFSETQ. CDR3 sequence: CASRQRERPLWGANVLTF. The CDR3 DNA is TGCGCCAGCAGGCAGCGGGAGCGACCTCTGTGGGGGGCCAACGTCCTGACTTTC.

There are many counts of this clonotype. J is TRBJ2-7 and V is TRBV28, with 7 positions matching TRBD2. Germline-derived CDR1 and CDR2 are MDHEN and SYDVKM. With V trimmed by 5 bases and J by 0 bases, 7 bases remained unmatched. CDR3 length: 15 amino acids. As DNA, the CDR3 is TGTGCCAGCAGTGCCCTTCTAGCGGACTCCTACGAGCAGTACTTC. Its protein is CASSALLADSYEQYF. Drawing the rest from reference TRBV28 and TRBJ2-7, the complete variable domain is DVKVTQSSRYLVKRTGEKVFLECVQDMDHENMFWYRQDPGLGLRLIYFSYDVKMKEKGDIPEGYSVSREKKERFSLILESASTNQTSMYLCASSALLADSYEQYFGPGTRLTVT.

This clonotype was counted between two and nine times. The chain joins TRBV3-1 to TRBJ2-1; 9 bases line up with TRBD2. With 0 bases clipped from V and 2 bases from J, the junction kept 5 bases outside the gene matches. The CDR3 extends over 17 amino acids. Per germline, CDR1 LGHDT and CDR2 YNNKEL (reference sequence). The CDR3 loop reads CASSQEPLAGAYNEQFF. In nucleotides, the CDR3 is TGTGCCAGCAGCCAAGAACCTTTAGCGGGAGCCTACAATGAGCAGTTCTTC.

This clonotype was counted only a few times. This chain links TRBV20-1 with TRBJ1-3; the D gene is possibly TRBD1 (5 bases). The CDR3 loop spans 13 amino acids. V lost 1 base, J lost 8 bases, and 12 bases lay in between. Germline loops: CDR1 DFQATT, CDR2 SNEGSKA (reference sequence). CDR3 sequence reads: CSARAPGRDTIYF. CDR3 sequence (DNA): TGCAGTGCTAGAGCCCCAGGGAGGGACACCATATATTTT.

This clonotype was seen a few times. The chain recombines TRBV24-1 with TRBJ2-3; 10 bases agree with TRBD2. Germline assignment: CDR1 KGHDR and CDR2 SFDVKD. J was trimmed by 5 bases and V by 5 bases; bases with no gene match: 6. CDR3 length: 15 amino acids. The CDR3 reads CATSAGLAAIDTQYF. In DNA form, the CDR3 reads TGTGCCACCAGTGCCGGACTAGCGGCCATAGATACGCAGTATTTT.